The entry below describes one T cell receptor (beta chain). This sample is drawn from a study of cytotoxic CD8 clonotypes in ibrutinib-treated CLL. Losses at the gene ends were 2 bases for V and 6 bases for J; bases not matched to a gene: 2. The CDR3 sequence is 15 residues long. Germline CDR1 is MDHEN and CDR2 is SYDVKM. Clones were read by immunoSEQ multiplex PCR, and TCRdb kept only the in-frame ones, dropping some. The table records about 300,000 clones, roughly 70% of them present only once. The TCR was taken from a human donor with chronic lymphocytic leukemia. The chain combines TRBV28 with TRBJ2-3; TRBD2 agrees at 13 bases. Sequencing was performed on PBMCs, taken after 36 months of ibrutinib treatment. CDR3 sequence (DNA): TGTGCCAGCAGTTTAGTGACTAGCGGGAGGGATACGCAGTATTTT. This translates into CASSLVTSGRDTQYF.